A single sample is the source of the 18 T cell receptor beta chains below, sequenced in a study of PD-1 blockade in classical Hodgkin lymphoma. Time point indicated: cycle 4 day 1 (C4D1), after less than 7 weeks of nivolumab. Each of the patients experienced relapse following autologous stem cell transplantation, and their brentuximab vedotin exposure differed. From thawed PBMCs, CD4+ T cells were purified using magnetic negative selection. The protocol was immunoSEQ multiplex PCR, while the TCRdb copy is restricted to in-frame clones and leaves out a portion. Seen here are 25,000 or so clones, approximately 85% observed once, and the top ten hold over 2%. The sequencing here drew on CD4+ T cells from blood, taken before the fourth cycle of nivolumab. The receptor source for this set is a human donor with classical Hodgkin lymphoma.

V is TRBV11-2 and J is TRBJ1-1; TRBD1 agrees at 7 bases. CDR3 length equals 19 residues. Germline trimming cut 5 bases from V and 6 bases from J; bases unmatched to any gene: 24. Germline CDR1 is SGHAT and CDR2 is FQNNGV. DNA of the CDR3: TGTGCCAGCAGCCCCTTAGGGGGCAGCGGGCCAAAGGGAAGGGCTGAAGCTTTCTTT. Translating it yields CASSPLGGSGPKGRAEAFF.

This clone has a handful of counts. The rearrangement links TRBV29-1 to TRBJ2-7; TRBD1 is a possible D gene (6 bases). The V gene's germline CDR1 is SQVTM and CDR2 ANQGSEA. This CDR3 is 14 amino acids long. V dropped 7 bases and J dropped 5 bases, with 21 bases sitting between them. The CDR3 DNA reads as TGCAGCGCTCTGAGGGCAGGGGTGGGCGACGAGCAGTACTTC. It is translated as CSALRAGVGDEQYF.

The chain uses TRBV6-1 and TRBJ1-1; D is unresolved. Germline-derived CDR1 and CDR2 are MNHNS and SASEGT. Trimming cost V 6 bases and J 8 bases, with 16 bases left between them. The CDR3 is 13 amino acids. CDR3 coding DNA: TGTGCCAGCAGACTAACCGGGGAACTGGAAGCTTTCTTT. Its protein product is CASRLTGELEAFF.

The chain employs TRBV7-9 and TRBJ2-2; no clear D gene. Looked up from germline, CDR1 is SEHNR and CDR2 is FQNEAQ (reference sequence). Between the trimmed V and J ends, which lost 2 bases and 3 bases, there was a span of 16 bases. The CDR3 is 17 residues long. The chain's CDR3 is CASSLLVGFSDTGELFF. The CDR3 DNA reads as TGTGCCAGCAGCTTACTCGTGGGGTTTTCGGACACCGGGGAGCTGTTTTTT.

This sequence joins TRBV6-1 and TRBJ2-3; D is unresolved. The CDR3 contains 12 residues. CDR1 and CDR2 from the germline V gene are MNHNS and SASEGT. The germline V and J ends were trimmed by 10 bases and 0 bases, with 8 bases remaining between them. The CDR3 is CATRPSTDTQYF. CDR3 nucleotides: TGTGCCACTCGTCCTAGCACAGATACGCAGTATTTT.

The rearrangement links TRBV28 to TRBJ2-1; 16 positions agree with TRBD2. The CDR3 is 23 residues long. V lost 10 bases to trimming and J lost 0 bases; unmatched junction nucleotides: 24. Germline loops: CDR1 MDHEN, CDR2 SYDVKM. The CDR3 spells CATLGDSAGAGTSGRGSYNEQFF. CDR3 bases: TGTGCCACCCTAGGGGACTCGGCAGGAGCCGGGACTAGCGGGAGGGGCTCCTACAATGAGCAGTTCTTC.

The DNA for the CDR3 is TGTGCCAGCATCCCCACCGGAAGGAGGAATCAGCCCCAGCATTTT. It codes for CASIPTGRRNQPQHF. J is TRBJ1-5 and V is TRBV28; no clear D. Deletions cut 7 bases from V and 4 bases from J, with 17 bases between. The CDR3 has 15 amino acids. Germline V lookup: CDR1 MDHEN, CDR2 SYDVKM.

DNA of the CDR3: TGTGCCAGCAGCTTGGGAGCTTGGGGAAGGGCCCAACGGAACACTGAAGCTTTCTTT. Translating gives CASSLGAWGRAQRNTEAFF. The rearrangement links TRBV7-9 to TRBJ1-1; D is unclear. With 3 bases removed from V and 1 base from J, the gap between germline ends came to 24 bases. CDR3 length equals 19 residues. Germline CDR1 and CDR2: SEHNR and FQNEAQ (reference sequence).

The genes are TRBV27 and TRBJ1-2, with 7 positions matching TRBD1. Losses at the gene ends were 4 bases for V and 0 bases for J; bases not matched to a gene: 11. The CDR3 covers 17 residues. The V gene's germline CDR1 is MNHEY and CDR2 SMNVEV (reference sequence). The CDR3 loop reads CASSSWGGTEANYGYTF. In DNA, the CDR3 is TGTGCCAGCAGTTCCTGGGGGGGGACAGAAGCTAACTATGGCTACACCTTC.

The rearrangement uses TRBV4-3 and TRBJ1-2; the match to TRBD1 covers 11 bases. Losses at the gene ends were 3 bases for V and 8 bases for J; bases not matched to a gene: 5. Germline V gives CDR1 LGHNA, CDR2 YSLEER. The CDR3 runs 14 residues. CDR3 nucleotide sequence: TGCGCCAGCAGCCAGGGACAGGGGGTCAACGGCTACACCTTC. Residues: CASSQGQGVNGYTF.

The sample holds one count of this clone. The CDR3 loop is CASSRQGLNTEAFF. In nucleotides, the CDR3 is TGTGCCAGTAGTAGACAGGGCCTGAACACTGAAGCTTTCTTT. V and J are TRBV19 and TRBJ1-1; TRBD1 matches at 7 bases. Germline CDR1 and CDR2: LNHDA and SQIVND (reference sequence). The ends lost 4 bases at V and 0 bases at J; junction bases unmatched: 2. There are 14 residues in the CDR3.

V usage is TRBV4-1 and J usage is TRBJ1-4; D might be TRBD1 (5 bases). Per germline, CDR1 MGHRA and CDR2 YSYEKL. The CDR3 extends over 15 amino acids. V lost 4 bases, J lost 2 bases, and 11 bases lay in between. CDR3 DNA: TGCGCCAGCAGCCTCAGGGATGTCACTAATGAAAAACTGTTTTTT. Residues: CASSLRDVTNEKLFF.

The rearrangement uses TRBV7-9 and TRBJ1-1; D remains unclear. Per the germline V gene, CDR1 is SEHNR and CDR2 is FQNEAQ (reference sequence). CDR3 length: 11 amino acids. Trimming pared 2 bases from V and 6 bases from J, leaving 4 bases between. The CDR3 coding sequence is TGTGCCAGCAGCTTAAGTTCTGAAGCTTTCTTT. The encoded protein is CASSLSSEAFF.

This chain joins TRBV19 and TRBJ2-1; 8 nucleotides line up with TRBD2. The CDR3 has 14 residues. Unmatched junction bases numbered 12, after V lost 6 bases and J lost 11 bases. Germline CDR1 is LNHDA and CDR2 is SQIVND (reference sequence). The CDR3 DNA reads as TGTGCCAGTAGAAGCGGGAGTTTGGGTACTAAGCAGTTCTTC. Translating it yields CASRSGSLGTKQFF. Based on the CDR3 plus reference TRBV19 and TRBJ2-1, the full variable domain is DGGITQSPKYLFRKEGQNVTLSCEQNLNHDAMYWYRQDPGQGLRLIYYSQIVNDFQKGDIAEGYSVSREKKESFPLTVTSAQKNPTAFYLCASRSGSLGTKQFFGPGTRLTVL.

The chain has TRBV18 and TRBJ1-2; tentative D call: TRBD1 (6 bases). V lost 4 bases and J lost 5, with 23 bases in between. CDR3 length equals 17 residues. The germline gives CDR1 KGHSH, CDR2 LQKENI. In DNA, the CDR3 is TGTGCCAGCTCACTGTTTCCCCGACAGGTTGGGGATTATGGCTACACCTTC. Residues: CASSLFPRQVGDYGYTF.

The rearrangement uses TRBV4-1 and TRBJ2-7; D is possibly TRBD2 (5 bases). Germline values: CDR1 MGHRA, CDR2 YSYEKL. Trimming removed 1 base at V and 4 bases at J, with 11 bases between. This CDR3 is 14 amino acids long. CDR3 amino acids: CASSQAGITYEQYF. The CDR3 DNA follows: TGCGCCAGCAGCCAAGCCGGGATCACGTACGAGCAGTACTTC.

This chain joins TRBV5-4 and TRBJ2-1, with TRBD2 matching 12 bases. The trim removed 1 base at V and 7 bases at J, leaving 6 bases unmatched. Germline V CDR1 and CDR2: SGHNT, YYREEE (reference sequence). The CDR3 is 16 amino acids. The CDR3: CASSLPSGRAVNEQFF. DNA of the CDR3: TGTGCCAGCAGCTTGCCTAGCGGGAGGGCCGTGAATGAGCAGTTCTTC.

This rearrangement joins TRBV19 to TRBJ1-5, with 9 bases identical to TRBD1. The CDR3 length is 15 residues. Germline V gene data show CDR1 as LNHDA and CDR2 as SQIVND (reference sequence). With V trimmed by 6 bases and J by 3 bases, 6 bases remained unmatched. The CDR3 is CASSGQGLINQPQHF. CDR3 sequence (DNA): TGTGCCAGTAGCGGACAGGGGCTCATCAATCAGCCCCAGCATTTT.